The clone carrying this T cell receptor beta chain came up many times. Its antigen remains unknown. The data are from a study of T-cell reconstitution after alpha-beta-depleted transplantation in children. Overall study results and limits: Several hundred graft clones that had expanded were reportedly the source of alpha-beta T cells about two months after transplant.

For TCRbeta, the library was prepared with unique molecular identifiers. TCRdb redid the calling of the PCR reads with MiXCR, one entry per CDR3 protein. The repertoire holds 200,000 to 250,000 distinct CDR3 sequences, with approximately 11% as singletons. The CDR3 runs 14 residues. In germline, CDR1 is DFQATT, CDR2 SNEGSKA (reference sequence). After removal of 7 bases from V and 0 bases from J, the junction contained 2 bases not matched to a gene. The specimen was PBMCs, collected before TCRalphabeta/CD19-depleted stem cell transplant. V usage is TRBV20-1 and J usage is TRBJ1-4; TRBD1 aligns across 10 bases. The clonotype originates from a child younger than two with acute myeloid leukemia, due to receive a stem cell transplant. Here the CDR3 reads CSGTGGATNEKLFF. CDR3 bases: TGCAGTGGGACAGGGGGGGCAACTAATGAAAAACTGTTTTTT.